Reported below is one T cell receptor beta chain. Its target is unknown. These data belong to a study of naive and memory T cell subsets. Study results and limitations: Especially in CD8 cells, naive repertoires contained a few larger clonotypes, possibly CD45RA-re-expressing memory cells. From naive to CM, EM and EMRA, diversity decreased and Gini increased.

The beta constant-region primer was an equimolar mix of two oligonucleotides covering TRBC1 and TRBC2. Ligated cDNA was amplified by four rounds of PCR with nested alpha and beta constant-region primers and SP2. The cDNA 3' end received a ligated single-stranded oligonucleotide carrying the SP2 primer and a 12-nucleotide UMI. One entry per CDR3 protein, called by TCRdb with MiXCR from the UMI-ligation and nested PCR reads. The data contain roughly 140,000 distinct CDR3 sequences, around 21% of them singletons. The sample was naive CD8+ T cells from blood. This TCR derives from a human donor in good health.

CDR3 loop: CASKRNEQFF. Here the CDR3 DNA reads TGTGCCAGCAAGAGGAATGAGCAGTTCTTC. The V and J genes are TRBV28 and TRBJ2-1; D is uncertain. Germline CDR1 and CDR2: MDHEN and SYDVKM. This CDR3 is built from 10 residues. The ends were cut back, 7 bases at V and 7 bases at J, with 5 bases in the middle.